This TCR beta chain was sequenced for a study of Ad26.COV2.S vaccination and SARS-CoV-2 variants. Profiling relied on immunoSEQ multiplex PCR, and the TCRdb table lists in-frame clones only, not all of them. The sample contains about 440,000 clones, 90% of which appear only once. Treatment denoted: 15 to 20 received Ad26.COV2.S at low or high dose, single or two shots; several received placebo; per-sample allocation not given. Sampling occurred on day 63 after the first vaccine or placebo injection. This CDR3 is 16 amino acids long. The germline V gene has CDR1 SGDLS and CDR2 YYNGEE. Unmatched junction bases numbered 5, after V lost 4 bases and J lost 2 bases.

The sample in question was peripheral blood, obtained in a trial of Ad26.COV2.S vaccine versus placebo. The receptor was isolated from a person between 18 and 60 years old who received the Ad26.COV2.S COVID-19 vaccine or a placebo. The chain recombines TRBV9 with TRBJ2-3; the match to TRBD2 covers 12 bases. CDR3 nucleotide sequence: TGTGCCAGCAGCCCCGGACTAGCGGGGATCACAGATACGCAGTATTTT. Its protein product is CASSPGLAGITDTQYF.